The 17 T cell receptor beta chains reported below all come from one sample, sequenced in a study of CD8 T cells in Susac syndrome. The RNA input was roughly 0.45 to 1 ug, and it was reverse transcribed with random hexamers. TCRdb independently ran MiXCR on the immunoSEQ multiplex PCR reads; one entry per CDR3 protein. The sample includes hundreds of thousands of distinct CDR3 sequences, about 88% of them seen just once. The sample comprised CD8+ T cells from PBMCs. The receptors stem from a human donor with multiple sclerosis.

V gene TRBV7-9 combines with J gene TRBJ2-3; 8 bases fit TRBD2. The CDR3 sequence is 14 residues long. After removal of 5 bases from V and 3 bases from J, the junction contained 4 bases not matched to a gene. CDR1 SEHNR and CDR2 FQNEAQ come from the germline V gene (reference sequence). The DNA of the CDR3 is TGTGCCAGCAGCACGACTAGCGTAACAGATACGCAGTATTTT. Protein product: CASSTTSVTDTQYF.

The chain couples TRBV9 to TRBJ2-5, with 9 bases aligning to TRBD1. V lost 4 bases and J lost 3; bases outside the gene matches: 7. Germline-derived CDR1 and CDR2 are SGDLS and YYNGEE. The CDR3 is 15 amino acids. The CDR3 nucleotides read TGTGCCAGCAGCATAATAGGACAGGGGAAAGAGACCCAGTACTTC. This encodes CASSIIGQGKETQYF. The full variable domain, in which reference TRBV9 and TRBJ2-5 provide the parts outside the CDR3, is DSGVTQTPKHLITATGQRVTLRCSPRSGDLSVYWYQQSLDQGLQFLIQYYNGEERAKGNILERFSAQQFPDLHSELNLSSLELGDSALYFCASSIIGQGKETQYFGPGTRLLVL.

This clonotype was counted a few times. This sequence joins TRBV6-1 and TRBJ2-5; 8 bases fit TRBD1. Germline CDR1 reads MNHNS; CDR2 reads SASEGT. CDR3 length equals 15 residues. V trimming: 9 bases; J trimming: 7 bases; junction bases outside the gene matches: 16. CDR3 loop: CASTSELDREGTQYF. In DNA, the CDR3 is TGTGCCAGTACCTCTGAACTGGACAGGGAAGGGACCCAGTACTTC.

This clonotype was observed a few times. The CDR3 reads CASSEHSNQPQHF. CDR3 bases: TGTGCCAGCAGTGAGCATAGCAATCAGCCCCAGCATTTT. The chain links TRBV12-3 or TRBV12-4 to TRBJ1-5; no clear D gene. The CDR3 covers 13 residues. V shed 5 bases and J shed 0 bases, with 5 bases lying between them.

This clonotype was observed a few times. The chain employs TRBV6-5 and TRBJ2-3; unclear D gene. This CDR3 has 15 amino acids. Per germline, CDR1 MNHEY and CDR2 SVGAGI. Trimming stripped 0 bases from V and 4 bases from J, with 11 bases between. The CDR3 sequence is CASSYSRVEADTQYF. DNA of the CDR3: TGTGCCAGCAGTTACTCAAGGGTCGAGGCAGATACGCAGTATTTT.

The chain couples TRBV27 to TRBJ2-7; D could derive from TRBD1 or TRBD2 (5 bases each). The CDR3 is made up of 15 amino acids. Trimming removed 0 bases from V and 2 bases from J, with 11 bases in between. Germline V gives CDR1 MNHEY, CDR2 SMNVEV (reference sequence). This CDR3 is CASSLSRLGAYEQYF. In DNA, the CDR3 is TGTGCCAGCAGTTTATCCCGCCTGGGGGCCTACGAGCAGTACTTC.

The rearrangement links TRBV6-6 to TRBJ2-2; 9 nucleotides line up with TRBD1. Looked up from germline, CDR1 is MNHNY and CDR2 is SVGAGI (reference sequence). Trimming at V came to 8 bases and at J to 5 bases, leaving 6 bases not matched to a gene. CDR3 length equals 14 residues. The CDR3, as DNA: TGTGCCAGCGAGGGACAGGGAGGGACCGGGGAGCTGTTTTTT. Protein product: CASEGQGGTGELFF.

The J gene is TRBJ2-1, the V gene TRBV29-1; D assignment may be TRBD1 or TRBD2 (5 bases each). The CDR3 has 13 residues. Trimming took off 6 bases at V and 4 bases at J, with 13 bases between the two ends. Germline values: CDR1 SQVTM, CDR2 ANQGSEA. The CDR3 coding sequence is TGCAGCGTACGTGGGACCGAATACAATGAGCAGTTCTTC. It specifies CSVRGTEYNEQFF.

The chain has TRBV25-1 and TRBJ2-3; TRBD2 aligns across 10 bases. Germline trimming cut 0 bases from V and 2 bases from J; bases unmatched to any gene: 5. The CDR3 runs 17 residues. Germline V gives CDR1 MGHDK, CDR2 SYGVNS. The CDR3 reads CASSEYRGLAYTDTQYF. The CDR3 DNA is TGTGCCAGCAGTGAATATAGGGGACTAGCGTACACAGATACGCAGTATTTT.

The chain joins TRBV12-3 or TRBV12-4 to TRBJ2-7; 10 positions match TRBD2. The trim removed 5 bases at V and 2 bases at J, leaving 9 bases unmatched. CDR3 size: 16 residues. The CDR3 DNA reads TGTGCCAGCAGTCCCGCCACTAGCGGGGCTACCTACGAGCAGTACTTC. It codes for CASSPATSGATYEQYF.

The rearrangement links TRBV20-1 to TRBJ2-7; 12 bases fit TRBD2. The V gene end was trimmed by 6 bases and the J gene end by 2 bases; junction bases not matched to a gene: 20. This CDR3 has 19 amino acids. The germline V gene encodes CDR1 DFQATT and CDR2 SNEGSKA (reference sequence). The CDR3 protein is CSAERVLGLAGLLAYEQYF. The CDR3 DNA reads TGCAGTGCCGAGAGAGTATTAGGACTAGCGGGACTCCTCGCCTACGAGCAGTACTTC.

J is TRBJ2-1 and V is TRBV27; 8 bases match TRBD2. The J segment lost 6 bases and the V segment lost 5 bases, leaving 9 bases of the junction unmatched. This CDR3 contains 15 residues. Germline V lookup: CDR1 MNHEY, CDR2 SMNVEV (reference sequence). The CDR3: CASSPRAGRGNEQFF. The CDR3 DNA reads TGTGCCAGCAGTCCCAGAGCCGGGAGGGGCAATGAGCAGTTCTTC.

The V and J genes are TRBV21-1 and TRBJ1-1; the table calls TRBD1, which could not be checked here. TRBV21-1 is labeled a pseudogene. The CDR3 contains 16 residues. The CDR3: CASSKGTPSMNTEAFF. The CDR3, as DNA: TGTGCCAGCAGCAAAGGGACACCGAGTATGAACACTGAAGCTTTCTTT.

The rearrangement uses TRBV27 and TRBJ2-1, with TRBD1 identical over 7 bases. Trimming at V came to 3 bases and at J to 8 bases, leaving 10 bases not matched to a gene. The CDR3 length is 15 residues. The germline CDR1 and CDR2 sequences are MNHEY and SMNVEV (reference sequence). The DNA for the CDR3 is TGTGCCAGCAGTTTCTCAGGGACAGCGCGGGATGAGCAGTTCTTC. Translated, it gives CASSFSGTARDEQFF.

V is TRBV15 and J is TRBJ1-1, with TRBD1 matching 7 bases. Germline V lookup: CDR1 LNHNV, CDR2 YYDKDF (reference sequence). The CDR3 contains 14 residues. Trimming removed 4 bases from V and 5 bases from J; junction bases left unmatched: 7. The CDR3 bases are TGTGCCACCAGCACCCCCAGACAGGGAACTGAAGCTTTCTTT. This gives the protein CATSTPRQGTEAFF.

The chain carries TRBV7-8 and TRBJ1-2; a possible D gene is TRBD1 (6 bases). V was clipped by 4 bases and J by 4 bases, with 16 bases between them. There are 15 residues in the CDR3. CDR1 is SGHVS and CDR2 is FQNEAQ in the germline V gene. CDR3 sequence: CASSSRGREGYGYTF. CDR3 in DNA: TGTGCCAGCAGCTCCCGGGGGCGCGAAGGCTATGGCTACACCTTC.

The rearrangement links TRBV19 to TRBJ2-3, with TRBD1 as a possible D gene (5 bases). V dropped 2 bases and J dropped 1 base, with 13 bases sitting between them. The CDR3 runs to 16 residues. CDR1 LNHDA and CDR2 SQIVND come from the germline V gene (reference sequence). The CDR3 DNA reads as TGTGCCAGTAGTATAATCCGCCAACAGGGCACAGATACGCAGTATTTT. This gives the protein CASSIIRQQGTDTQYF.